The 4 T cell receptor beta chains in this list originate from one sample, sequenced in a study of neurological immune-mediated disorders. TCRdb itself ran the 5' RACE reads through MiXCR, one entry per CDR3 protein. The data contain about 88,000 distinct CDR3 sequences, 3.5% of them singletons. Specimen: PBMCs. These receptors all come from a young woman with multiple sclerosis.

This clonotype was picked up many times. The genes are TRBV30 and TRBJ2-1, with TRBD2 matching 10 bases. After removal of 0 bases from V and 15 bases from J, the junction contained 5 bases not matched to a gene. Looked up from germline, CDR1 is GTSNPN and CDR2 is SVGIG (reference sequence). This CDR3 has 12 amino acids. CDR3: CAWSVLAGTPFF. CDR3 nucleotide sequence: TGTGCCTGGAGTGTACTAGCGGGAACCCCGTTCTTC.

At least ten counts were recorded for this clonotype. The chain links TRBV3-1 to TRBJ1-4, with a possible D match to TRBD1 (5 bases). Germline V gene lookup returns CDR1 LGHDT and CDR2 YNNKEL (reference sequence). This CDR3 is 16 amino acids long. With 0 bases removed from V and 5 bases from J, the gap between germline ends came to 13 bases. The CDR3 is CASSQDWGSGNEKLFF. Written as DNA, the CDR3 is TGTGCCAGCAGCCAAGACTGGGGGTCTGGGAATGAAAAACTGTTTTTT. The full variable domain, its missing parts supplied by reference TRBV3-1 and TRBJ1-4, is DTAVSQTPKYLVTQMGNDKSIKCEQNLGHDTMYWYKQDSKKFLKIMFSYNNKELIINETVPNRFSPKSPDKAHLNLHINSLELGDSAVYFCASSQDWGSGNEKLFFGSGTQLSVL.

This clonotype was recorded at least ten times. The rearrangement links TRBV20-1 to TRBJ1-1; a weak D match, TRBD1 (5 bases). Per the germline V gene, CDR1 is DFQATT and CDR2 is SNEGSKA (reference sequence). This CDR3 is built from 13 residues. V dropped 3 bases and J dropped 3 bases, with 11 bases sitting between them. The CDR3 DNA reads TGCAGTGCTAGGGGGCAGAGCGACACTGAAGCTTTCTTT. Its protein is CSARGQSDTEAFF.

In its sample, this clonotype was seen many times. The CDR3 loop reads CASSLHGRGGDNEQFF. CDR3 DNA: TGTGCCAGCAGTTTACACGGGAGGGGTGGCGACAATGAGCAGTTCTTC. The V call is TRBV27, the J call TRBJ2-1; 8 nucleotides align to TRBD2. There are 16 residues in the CDR3. Trimming at V came to 2 bases and at J to 5 bases, leaving 8 bases not matched to a gene. Germline V gene lookup returns CDR1 MNHEY and CDR2 SMNVEV (reference sequence).